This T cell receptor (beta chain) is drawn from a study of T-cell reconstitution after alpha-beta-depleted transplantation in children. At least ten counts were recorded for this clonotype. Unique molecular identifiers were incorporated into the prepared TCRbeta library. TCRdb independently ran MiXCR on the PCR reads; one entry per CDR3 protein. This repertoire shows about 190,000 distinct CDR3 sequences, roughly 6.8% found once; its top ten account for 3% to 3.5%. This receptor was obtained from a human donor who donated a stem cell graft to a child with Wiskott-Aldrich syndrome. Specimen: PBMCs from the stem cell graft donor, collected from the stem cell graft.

CDR3 loop: CSVRPTRDNEQFF. The DNA for the CDR3 is TGCAGCGTCAGACCGACCAGGGATAATGAGCAGTTCTTC. The V gene is TRBV29-1, the J gene TRBJ2-1; possibly TRBD1 for D (5 bases). V lost 6 bases and J 7 bases, leaving 16 bases between the germline ends. Germline V lookup: CDR1 SQVTM, CDR2 ANQGSEA. The CDR3 totals 13 residues.